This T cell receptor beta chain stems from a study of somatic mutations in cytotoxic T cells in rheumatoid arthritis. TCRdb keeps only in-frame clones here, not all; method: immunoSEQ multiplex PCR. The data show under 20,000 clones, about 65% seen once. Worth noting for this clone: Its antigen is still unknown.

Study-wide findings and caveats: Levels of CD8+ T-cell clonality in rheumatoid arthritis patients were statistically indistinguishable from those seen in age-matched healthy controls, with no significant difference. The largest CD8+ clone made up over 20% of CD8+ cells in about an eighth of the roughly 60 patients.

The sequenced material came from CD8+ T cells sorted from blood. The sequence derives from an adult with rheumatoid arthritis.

CDR3 nucleotide sequence: TGTGCCAGCAGTCCCTTGCCGGCAGGAGCCTACGAGCAGTACTTC. Encoded protein: CASSPLPAGAYEQYF. The chain uses TRBV27 and TRBJ2-7; no reliable D call. The CDR3 totals 15 residues. Germline V CDR1 and CDR2: MNHEY, SMNVEV (reference sequence). Trimming removed 5 bases at V and 2 bases at J, with 16 bases between.